Listed below are T cell receptor beta chains from one sample, sequenced in a study of tumor-infiltrating lymphocytes in primary liver carcinoma. TCRdb recomputed calls from the multiplex PCR reads with MiXCR, one row per CDR3 protein. In the table there are about 20,000 distinct CDR3 sequences, 70% to 90% of which are singletons. Sequencing input: liver tumor tissue from sampling region 2. These TCRs come from a woman aged 30 to 39 with primary liver carcinoma and hepatitis B virus infection. The CDR3 runs from the conserved cysteine through the conserved F or W. The order of the fields is clone size, J gene, D gene, V gene, CDR3 DNA, CDR3 protein. D genes are given only for firm matches. Not every row has a clone size; where given, it reads once, few, many or a size class.

NA | TRBJ2-1 | NA | TRBV11-2 | TGTGGCAGTAGCTTAGGGCAGGGGTTTGAGGAGTTCTTC | CGSSLGQGFEEFF
NA | TRBJ2-2 | NA | TRBV21-1 | TGTGCCATCAGCAAGAAGGACAGGGCTCGCACAGGGGAGCTGTTTTTT | CAISKKDRARTGELFF
NA | TRBJ1-6 | NA | TRBV5-6 | NA | CASSLVAPGSPLHF
NA | TRBJ2-7 | TRBD2 | TRBV5-1 | TGCGCCAGCAGCTTGGAATGGCTAGCGGGAGGGGGCTACGAGCGGTACTTC | CASSLEWLAGGGYERYF
NA | TRBJ2-5 | TRBD2 | TRBV14 | TGTGCTAGGAGCCCGCGGGGACTAGCGGGACCACAGTACTTC | CARSPRGLAGPQYF
NA | TRBJ2-1 | NA | TRBV24-1 | TGTGCCACCAGTGATTTCGGGAAAGACCGTTGGGAGCAATTCTTC | CATSDFGKDRWEQFF
NA | TRBJ1-5 | NA | TRBV12-3/TRBV12-4 | TGTGCTAGTAGCCCAGCAGGGTTTACTCAGCCCCAGCATTTT | CASSPAGFTQPQHF
few | TRBJ1-2 | NA | TRBV6-5 | TGTGCCAGTAGGGGGGCGGTCGGAGGTCCTAACTATGGCTACTCCTTC | CASRGAVGGPNYGYSF
NA | TRBJ2-5 | NA | TRBV4-1 | TGCGCCAGCAGCCACGGCAGCGGAGCTCGGGGGATCCGGTACTTC | CASSHGSGARGIRYF
NA | TRBJ1-1 | NA | TRBV6-5 | TGTGCCAGCAATTACCCAGATGTAGTTTTCTTT | CASNYPDVVFF
NA | TRBJ2-2 | NA | TRBV4-3 | TGCGCCAGCAGCCAATGGGCGGGAACACTCACCGGGGAGCTGTTTTTT | CASSQWAGTLTGELFF
many | TRBJ2-5 | NA | TRBV14 | TGTGCCAGCGGCCAAGACCACGCCCCGGAGTTCCAAGGGACCCAGTACTTC | CASGQDHAPEFQGTQYF
NA | TRBJ2-5 | NA | TRBV11-2 | TGTGCCAGCACCTTTTTGACAACAACGGCTGAGACCCAGTACTTC | CASTFLTTTAETQYF
few | TRBJ1-5 | NA | TRBV11-3 | TGTGCCTGCTGCTACACAGATACGCAGCATTTT | CACCYTDTQHF
NA | TRBJ2-4 | NA | TRBV28 | TGTGCCAGCAGCCACAGGGGGGGGGCCAACAACATTGAGTACTTC | CASSHRGGANNIEYF
NA | TRBJ2-5 | NA | TRBV10-3 | TGTGCCATCAATAAGTCGGCTATCAGACAAGAGACCCAGTACTTC | CAINKSAIRQETQYF
NA | TRBJ2-1 | NA | TRBV10-3 | TGTGCTATCAGTCCCTCGGCGACCCGGGATGAGAAGTTCTTC | CAISPSATRDEKFF
NA | TRBJ1-1 | TRBD1 | TRBV11-2 | TGTGCCTACAGATATACAGGGGTGAGGGCTAAAGCTTTCTTT | CAYRYTGVRAKAFF
NA | TRBJ2-2 | NA | TRBV5-6 | TGTACCAGCAGCTTGGCACTTAGAGTCACCGAGGAACTGTTTTTT | CTSSLALRVTEELFF
NA | TRBJ2-1 | TRBD2 | TRBV12-5 | TGTGCTAGTGGCACCGGGACTACCCATATGGATGAGCAGTTCTTC | CASGTGTTHMDEQFF
NA | TRBJ2-3 | NA | TRBV9 | TGTGCCAGCAGCGTAAACCCCTCCCTTTACGGGGGATCTCCCTATCATACGCAGTATTTT | CASSVNPSLYGGSPYHTQYF
NA | TRBJ2-5 | NA | TRBV10-3 | TGTGACATCAGTGAGTTGGCTACCAGACAAGAGACTCAGTACTTC | CDISELATRQETQYF
once | TRBJ2-1 | NA | TRBV12-5 | TGCGCTAGAGGCCCTGACAGGGACTATTACATTGAGCAGTTCTTC | CARGPDRDYYIEQFF
NA | TRBJ2-7 | NA | TRBV29-1 | TGCAGCGCAGGCACAGGGACCTACGGGCATTACTTC | CSAGTGTYGHYF